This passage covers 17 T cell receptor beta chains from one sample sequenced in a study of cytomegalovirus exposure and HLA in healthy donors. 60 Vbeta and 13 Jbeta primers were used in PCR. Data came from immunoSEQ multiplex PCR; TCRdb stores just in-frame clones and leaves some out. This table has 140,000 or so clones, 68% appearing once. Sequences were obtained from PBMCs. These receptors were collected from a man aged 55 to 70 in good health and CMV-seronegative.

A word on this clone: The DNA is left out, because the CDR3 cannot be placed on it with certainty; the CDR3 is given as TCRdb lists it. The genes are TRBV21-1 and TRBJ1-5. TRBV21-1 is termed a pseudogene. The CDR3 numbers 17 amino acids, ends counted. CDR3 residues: CASRGEGWGEGNQPQHF.

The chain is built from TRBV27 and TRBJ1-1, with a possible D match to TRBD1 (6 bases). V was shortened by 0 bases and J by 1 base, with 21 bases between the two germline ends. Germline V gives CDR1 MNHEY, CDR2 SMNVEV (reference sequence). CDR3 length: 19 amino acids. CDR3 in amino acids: CASSLSWQGNTVGNTEAFF. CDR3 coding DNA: TGTGCCAGCAGTTTATCGTGGCAGGGGAATACTGTTGGGAACACTGAAGCTTTCTTT.

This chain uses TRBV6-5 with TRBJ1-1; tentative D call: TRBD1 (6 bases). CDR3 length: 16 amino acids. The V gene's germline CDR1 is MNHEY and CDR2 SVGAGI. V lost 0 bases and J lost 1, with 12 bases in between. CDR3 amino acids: CASSYSHRVSNTEAFF. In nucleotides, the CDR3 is TGTGCCAGCAGTTACTCCCACAGGGTTTCGAACACTGAAGCTTTCTTT.

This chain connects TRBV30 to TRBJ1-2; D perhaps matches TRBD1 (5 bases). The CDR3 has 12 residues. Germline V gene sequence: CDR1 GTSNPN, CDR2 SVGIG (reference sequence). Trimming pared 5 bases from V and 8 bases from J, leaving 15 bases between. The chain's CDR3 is CAWARRGGGYTF. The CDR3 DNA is TGTGCCTGGGCCCGGCGGGGGGGAGGCTACACCTTC.

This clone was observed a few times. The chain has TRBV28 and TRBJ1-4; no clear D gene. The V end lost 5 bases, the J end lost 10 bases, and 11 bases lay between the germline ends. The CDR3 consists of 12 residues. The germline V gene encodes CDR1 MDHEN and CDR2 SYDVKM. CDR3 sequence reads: CASSPTTGKLFF. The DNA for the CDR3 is TGTGCCAGCAGTCCCACAACGGGAAAACTGTTTTTT.

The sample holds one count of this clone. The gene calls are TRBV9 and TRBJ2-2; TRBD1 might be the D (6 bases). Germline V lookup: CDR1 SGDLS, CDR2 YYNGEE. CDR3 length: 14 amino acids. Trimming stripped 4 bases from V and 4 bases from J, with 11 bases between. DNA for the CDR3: TGTGCCAGCAGCCCCCAGGGGAGCACCGGGGAGCTGTTTTTT. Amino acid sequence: CASSPQGSTGELFF. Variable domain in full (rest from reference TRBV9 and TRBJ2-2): DSGVTQTPKHLITATGQRVTLRCSPRSGDLSVYWYQQSLDQGLQFLIQYYNGEERAKGNILERFSAQQFPDLHSELNLSSLELGDSALYFCASSPQGSTGELFFGEGSRLTVL.

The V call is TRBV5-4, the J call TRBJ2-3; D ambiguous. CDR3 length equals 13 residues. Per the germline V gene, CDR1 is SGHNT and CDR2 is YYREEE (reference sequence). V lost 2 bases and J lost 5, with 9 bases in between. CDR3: CASSFSSLDTQYF. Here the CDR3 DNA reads TGTGCCAGCAGCTTTTCTTCGTTAGATACGCAGTATTTT.

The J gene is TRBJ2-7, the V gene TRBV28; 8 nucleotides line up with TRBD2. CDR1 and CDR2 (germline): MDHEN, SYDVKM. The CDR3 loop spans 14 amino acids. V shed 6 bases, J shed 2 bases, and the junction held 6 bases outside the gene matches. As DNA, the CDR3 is TGTGCCAGCAGATCGACCGGGGGGGCCTACGAGCAGTACTTC. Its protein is CASRSTGGAYEQYF.

The CDR3, as DNA: TGTGCCAGCAGTTTGTCCGGGGGGGAAAACGAGCAGTACTTC. Translation: CASSLSGGENEQYF. The chain is built from TRBV28 and TRBJ2-7; the match to TRBD2 covers 8 bases. J lost 5 bases, V lost 3 bases, and 6 bases had no gene match. The germline gives CDR1 MDHEN, CDR2 SYDVKM. The CDR3 runs to 14 residues.

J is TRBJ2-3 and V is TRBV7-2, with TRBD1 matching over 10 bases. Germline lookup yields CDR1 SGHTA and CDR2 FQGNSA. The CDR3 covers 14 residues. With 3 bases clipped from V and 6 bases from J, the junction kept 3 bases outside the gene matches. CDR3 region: CASSLDRGVDTQYF. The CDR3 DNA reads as TGTGCCAGCAGCTTGGACAGGGGGGTGGATACGCAGTATTTT.

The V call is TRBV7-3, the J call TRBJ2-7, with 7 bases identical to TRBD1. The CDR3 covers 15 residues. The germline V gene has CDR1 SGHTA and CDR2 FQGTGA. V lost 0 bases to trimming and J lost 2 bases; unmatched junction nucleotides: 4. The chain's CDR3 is CASSLTGQLTYEQYF. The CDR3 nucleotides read TGTGCCAGCAGCTTAACGGGACAGCTGACCTACGAGCAGTACTTC.

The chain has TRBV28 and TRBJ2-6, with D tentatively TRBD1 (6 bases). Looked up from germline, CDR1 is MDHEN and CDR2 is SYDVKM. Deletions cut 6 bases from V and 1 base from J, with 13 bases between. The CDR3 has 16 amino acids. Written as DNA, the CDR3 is TGTGCCAGCAGAACCAGGACAGTATCTGGGGCCAACGTCCTGACTTTC. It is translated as CASRTRTVSGANVLTF. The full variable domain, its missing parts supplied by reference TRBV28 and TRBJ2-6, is DVKVTQSSRYLVKRTGEKVFLECVQDMDHENMFWYRQDPGLGLRLIYFSYDVKMKEKGDIPEGYSVSREKKERFSLILESASTNQTSMYLCASRTRTVSGANVLTFGAGSRLTVL.

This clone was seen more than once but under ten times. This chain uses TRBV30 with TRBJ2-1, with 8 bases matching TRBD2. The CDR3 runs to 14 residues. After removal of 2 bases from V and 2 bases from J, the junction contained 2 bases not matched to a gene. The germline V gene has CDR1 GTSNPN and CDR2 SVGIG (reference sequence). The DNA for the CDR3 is TGTGCCTGGAGTCTAGCGGGCACCTACAATGAGCAGTTCTTC. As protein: CAWSLAGTYNEQFF.

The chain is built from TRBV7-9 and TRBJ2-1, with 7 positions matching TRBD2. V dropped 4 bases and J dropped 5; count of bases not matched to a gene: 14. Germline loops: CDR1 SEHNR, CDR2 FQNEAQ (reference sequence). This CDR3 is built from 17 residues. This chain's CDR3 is CASSSDVRTRVHNEQFF. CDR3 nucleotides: TGTGCCAGCAGCTCCGATGTGAGGACTAGGGTCCACAATGAGCAGTTCTTC.

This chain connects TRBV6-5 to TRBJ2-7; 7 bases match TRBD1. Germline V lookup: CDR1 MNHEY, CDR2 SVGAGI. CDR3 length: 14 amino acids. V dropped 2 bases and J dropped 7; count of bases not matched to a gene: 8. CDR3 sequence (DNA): TGTGCCAGCAGTTACACCCAGGGGGTGGGAGAGCAGTACTTC. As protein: CASSYTQGVGEQYF.

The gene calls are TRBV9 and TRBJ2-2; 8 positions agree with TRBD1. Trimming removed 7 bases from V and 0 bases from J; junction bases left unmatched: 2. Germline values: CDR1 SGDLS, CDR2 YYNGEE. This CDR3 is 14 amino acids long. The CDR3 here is CASEDRANTGELFF. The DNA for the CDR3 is TGTGCCAGCGAGGACAGGGCGAACACCGGGGAGCTGTTTTTT.

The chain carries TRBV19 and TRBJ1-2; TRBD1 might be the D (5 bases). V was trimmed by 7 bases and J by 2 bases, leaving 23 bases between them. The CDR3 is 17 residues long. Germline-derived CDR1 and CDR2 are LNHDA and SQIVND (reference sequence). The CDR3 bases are TGTGCCAGTACCGCGGGGGGAGTCCCTTCCGGAAACTATGGCTACACCTTC. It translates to CASTAGGVPSGNYGYTF.